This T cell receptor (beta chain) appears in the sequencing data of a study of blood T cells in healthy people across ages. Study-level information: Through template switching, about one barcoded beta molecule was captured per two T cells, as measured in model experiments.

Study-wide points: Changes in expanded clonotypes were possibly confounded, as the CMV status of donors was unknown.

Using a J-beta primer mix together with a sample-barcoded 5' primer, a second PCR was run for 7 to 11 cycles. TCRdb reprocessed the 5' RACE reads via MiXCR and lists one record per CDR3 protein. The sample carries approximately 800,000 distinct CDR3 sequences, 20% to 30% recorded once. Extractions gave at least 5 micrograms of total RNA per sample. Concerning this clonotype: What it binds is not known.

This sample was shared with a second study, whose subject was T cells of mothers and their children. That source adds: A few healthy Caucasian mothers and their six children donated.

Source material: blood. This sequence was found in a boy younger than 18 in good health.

DNA for the CDR3: TGTGCCAGCAGCAAGGGGGACGGCCACTACGAGCAGTACTTC. This translates into CASSKGDGHYEQYF. The chain links TRBV3-1 to TRBJ2-7; D perhaps matches TRBD1 (6 bases). Germline V lookup: CDR1 LGHDT, CDR2 YNNKEL (reference sequence). V was shortened by 5 bases and J by 3 bases, with 14 bases between the two germline ends. The CDR3 contains 14 residues.